This T cell receptor beta chain was retrieved from a study of control samples from healthy donors and cancer patients. CDR1 is SGHVS and CDR2 is FNYEAQ in the germline V gene. This CDR3 has 17 amino acids. With V trimmed by 0 bases and J by 2 bases, 5 bases remained unmatched. Produced via immunoSEQ multiplex PCR; TCRdb's table is partial and in-frame only. The table has 350,000 to 450,000 clones, more than 80% seen once; the top ten hold more than 6%. This sequence joins TRBV7-6 and TRBJ2-3, with 10 bases aligning to TRBD2. This receptor was identified in a middle-aged man with head and neck cancer. The material sequenced was PBMCs. The CDR3 loop reads CASSLAPLAGTTDTQYF. The CDR3 DNA reads as TGTGCCAGCAGCTTAGCCCCACTAGCGGGAACCACAGATACGCAGTATTTT. Full variable domain (remainder filled in from reference TRBV7-6 and TRBJ2-3): GAGVSQSPRYKVTKRGQDVALRCDPISGHVSLYWYRQALGQGPEFLTYFNYEAQQDKSGLPNDRFSAERPEGSISTLTIQRTEQRDSAMYRCASSLAPLAGTTDTQYFGPGTRLTVL.